The TCR beta chain described here comes from a study of cytomegalovirus exposure and HLA in healthy donors. PCR employed 60 Vbeta and 13 Jbeta primers. Method: immunoSEQ multiplex PCR; TCRdb's copy keeps in-frame clones and lacks some. The sample records more than 100,000 clones, over 60% being singletons. Points on this clone: Its antigen is still unknown.

General study results and limits: Most of the CMV-associated TCR beta chains (in a later analysis) appeared to be HLA-restricted. A later analysis linked some 18,000 TCR beta sequences to HLA alleles at 0.05 false discovery rate.

Between the trimmed V and J ends, which lost 1 base and 2 bases, there was a span of 9 bases. This CDR3 has 14 amino acids. Per the germline V gene, CDR1 is SGHRS and CDR2 is YFSETQ. The origin of this receptor is a woman aged 55 to 70 in good health and CMV-seronegative. V gene TRBV5-1 combines with J gene TRBJ1-2; D is undetermined. The sample was PBMCs. The CDR3 DNA follows: TGCGCCAGCAGCTTGCAGTTATCCAACTATGGCTACACCTTC. Protein sequence: CASSLQLSNYGYTF.